This T cell receptor beta chain was retrieved from a study of T-cell memory formation after mild COVID-19. Overall study findings and caveats: Prior to infection, memory already included some responding clones, suggesting cross-reactive memory joined. Contracting CD4+ clones sat mainly in CM and EM; CD8+ in EMRA.

TCRdb used MiXCR to reprocess the 5' RACE reads, holding one entry per CDR3 protein. The sample consists of about 240,000 distinct CDR3 sequences, roughly a tenth of them appearing once. This clonotype came up many times. Its target is unknown. The specimen sequenced was PBMCs or a T cell subset sorted from them (not recorded which). The sequence was obtained from a man younger than 30 who had mild COVID-19 (a few samples of this study predate the infection). Cell type and time point are not known.

CDR3 in amino acids: CASSQAPGLDQETQYF. In DNA form, the CDR3 reads TGCGCCAGCAGCCAGGCACCGGGACTCGACCAAGAGACCCAGTACTTC. This chain uses TRBV4-1 with TRBJ2-5; maybe TRBD2 (6 bases). This CDR3 region has 16 residues. The germline V gene encodes CDR1 MGHRA and CDR2 YSYEKL. V was pared by 3 bases and J by 0 bases, with 14 bases between.